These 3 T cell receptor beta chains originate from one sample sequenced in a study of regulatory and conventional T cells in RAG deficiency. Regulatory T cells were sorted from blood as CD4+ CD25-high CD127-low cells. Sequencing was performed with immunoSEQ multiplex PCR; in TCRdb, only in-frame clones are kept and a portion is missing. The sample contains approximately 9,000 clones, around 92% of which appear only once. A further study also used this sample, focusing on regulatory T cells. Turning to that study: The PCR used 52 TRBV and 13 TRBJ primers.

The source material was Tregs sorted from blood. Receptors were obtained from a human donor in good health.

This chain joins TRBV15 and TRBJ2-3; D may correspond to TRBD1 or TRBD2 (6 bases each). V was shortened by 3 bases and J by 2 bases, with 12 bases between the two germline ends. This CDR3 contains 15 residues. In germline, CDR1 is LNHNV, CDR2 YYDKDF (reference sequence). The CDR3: CATSRWRGFTDTQYF. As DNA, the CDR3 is TGTGCCACCAGCAGGTGGAGGGGGTTCACAGATACGCAGTATTTT.

The CDR3 nucleotides are TGTGCCAGCAGATCCACAGGGACAGGGATCTATGGCTACACCTTC. It translates to CASRSTGTGIYGYTF. The gene calls are TRBV27 and TRBJ1-2; TRBD1 agrees at 9 bases. CDR1 and CDR2 (germline): MNHEY, SMNVEV (reference sequence). The CDR3 consists of 15 residues. Trimming removed 6 bases from V and 4 bases from J; junction bases left unmatched: 9.

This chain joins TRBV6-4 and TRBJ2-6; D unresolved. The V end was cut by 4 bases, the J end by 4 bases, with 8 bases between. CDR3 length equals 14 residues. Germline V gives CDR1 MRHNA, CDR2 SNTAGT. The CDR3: CASSARFGANVLTF. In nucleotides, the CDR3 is TGTGCCAGCAGTGCGAGGTTCGGGGCCAACGTCCTGACTTTC.